What follows are 18 T cell receptor beta chains derived from one specimen sequenced in a study of vaccination effects on CD4 cells after COVID-19. Peptide-pool stimulation followed by sequencing identified expanded antigen-specific CD4+ clonotypes in the ViraFEST assay. Culture proceeded for approximately 10 days, and CD4+ T cells were then isolated. Of the BNT162b2 and mRNA-1273 vaccines, participants received two doses of one or the other. These receptors' targets are unknown. Sequencing was performed with immunoSEQ multiplex PCR; in TCRdb, only in-frame clones are kept and a portion is missing. This table has 70,000 to 95,000 clones, roughly 80% appearing once. The material sequenced was CD4+ T cells from PBMCs cultured with HCoV-OC43 spike peptides, taken after COVID-19 vaccination. The subset: HCoV-OC43 spike overlapping peptide pool stimulation. The receptors here all came from a human donor who received a COVID-19 vaccine.

The chain has TRBV7-3 and TRBJ2-3, with 9 bases that match TRBD2. From germline, CDR1 is SGHTA and CDR2 FQGTGA. After removal of 1 base from V and 4 bases from J, the junction contained 6 bases not matched to a gene. This CDR3 contains 16 residues. The CDR3 region is CASSLKGGGVSDTQYF. CDR3 DNA: TGTGCCAGCAGCTTAAAGGGCGGGGGGGTGTCAGATACGCAGTATTTT.

This clone turned up a few times. The chain is built from TRBV2 and TRBJ1-5; D gene unclear. The CDR3 is 15 residues long. Germline V lookup: CDR1 SNHLY, CDR2 FYNNEI. The ends were cut back, 4 bases at V and 4 bases at J, with 14 bases in the middle. CDR3 region: CASSGEGLSNQPQHF. The CDR3 DNA sequence: TGTGCCAGCAGTGGAGAAGGGTTGAGTAATCAGCCCCAGCATTTT.

The CDR3 region has the DNA TGTGCCAGCAGTTACTCGCGAAACAGGGGGCCCACTGAAGCTTTCTTT. Translation gives CASSYSRNRGPTEAFF. The chain carries TRBV6-5 and TRBJ1-1; 9 bases match TRBD1. V dropped 0 bases and J dropped 4; count of bases not matched to a gene: 6. This CDR3 spans 16 amino acids. Germline assignment: CDR1 MNHEY and CDR2 SVGAGI.

This chain joins TRBV4-1 and TRBJ1-1; no firm D call. The CDR3 contains 13 residues. CDR1 is MGHRA, CDR2 YSYEKL, per germline. Deletions cut 0 bases from V and 10 bases from J, with 12 bases between. In DNA form, the CDR3 reads TGCGCCAGCAGCCAAGAGACCGGGCAGAGAGCTTTCTTT. It yields the protein CASSQETGQRAFF.

The genes are TRBV6-6 and TRBJ1-2; weak D call: TRBD1 (5 bases). Germline values: CDR1 MNHNY, CDR2 SVGAGI (reference sequence). The CDR3 runs to 16 residues. The V end was cut by 6 bases, the J end by 0 bases, with 17 bases between. CDR3 nucleotides: TGTGCCAGCAGGGCCCGGGGGGGGGAGGCTAACTATGGCTACACCTTC. This translates into CASRARGGEANYGYTF.

The chain links TRBV2 to TRBJ2-3; D is ambiguous. The CDR3 totals 11 residues. Trimming left V 3 bases short and J 7 bases short, with 5 bases between. The germline V gene has CDR1 SNHLY and CDR2 FYNNEI. CDR3 nucleotides: TGTGCCAGCAGTGACTTTAATACGCAGTATTTT. The encoded protein is CASSDFNTQYF.

The chain is built from TRBV30 and TRBJ1-2; TRBD1 matches 8 bases. This CDR3 is 13 amino acids long. Germline loops: CDR1 GTSNPN, CDR2 SVGIG (reference sequence). With V trimmed by 2 bases and J by 6 bases, 5 bases remained unmatched. The CDR3 DNA is TGTGCCTGGAGTCCTGGGACAGGACATGGCTACACCTTC. Its translation: CAWSPGTGHGYTF.

This clone was found a few times. This chain connects TRBV2 to TRBJ1-5; possible D gene TRBD1, 5 bases. CDR1 and CDR2 from the germline V gene are SNHLY and FYNNEI. The CDR3 contains 15 residues. Trimming pared 5 bases from V and 0 bases from J, leaving 11 bases between. CDR3 in DNA: TGTGCCAGCAGTCTGACAGTTTATAGCAATCAGCCCCAGCATTTT. Encoded protein: CASSLTVYSNQPQHF.

The rearrangement uses TRBV24-1 and TRBJ2-1; 12 bases fit TRBD2. With 2 bases clipped from V and 3 bases from J, the junction kept 19 bases outside the gene matches. Germline V gives CDR1 KGHDR, CDR2 SFDVKD. This CDR3 has 22 residues. The CDR3 region has the DNA TGTGCCACCAGTGATTCGGGGGAGGCTAGCGGGGGGGCCAAAGTTCTCTACAATGAGCAGTTCTTC. As protein: CATSDSGEASGGAKVLYNEQFF.

This chain links TRBV5-1 with TRBJ2-3, with no clear D. Germline loops: CDR1 SGHRS, CDR2 YFSETQ. Trimming took 4 bases from V and 1 from J, leaving 10 bases between them. CDR3 size: 14 residues. The CDR3 reads CASSDLPGTDTQYF. Written as DNA, the CDR3 is TGCGCCAGCAGCGATTTGCCGGGCACAGATACGCAGTATTTT.

The chain joins TRBV10-1 to TRBJ2-5; D perhaps matches TRBD2 (5 bases). Germline V gene lookup returns CDR1 WNHNN and CDR2 SYGVQD (reference sequence). The CDR3 is 13 amino acids. Deletions cut 3 bases from V and 2 bases from J, with 7 bases between. The CDR3 loop reads CASSDPGQETQYF. CDR3 nucleotide sequence: TGCGCCAGCAGTGACCCGGGACAAGAGACCCAGTACTTC.

The V and J genes are TRBV28 and TRBJ2-5; D is possibly TRBD2 (5 bases). Germline V gene data show CDR1 as MDHEN and CDR2 as SYDVKM. V lost 7 bases to trimming and J lost 1 base, with 7 bases between them. The length of the CDR3 is 12 residues. The CDR3 here is CASIGVQETQYF. The CDR3 DNA reads TGTGCCAGCATCGGGGTCCAAGAGACCCAGTACTTC. Combining the CDR3 with reference TRBV28 and TRBJ2-5 gives the whole variable domain DVKVTQSSRYLVKRTGEKVFLECVQDMDHENMFWYRQDPGLGLRLIYFSYDVKMKEKGDIPEGYSVSREKKERFSLILESASTNQTSMYLCASIGVQETQYFGPGTRLLVL.

The chain uses TRBV7-2 and TRBJ2-1; D not resolved. The CDR3 consists of 13 residues. Per the germline V gene, CDR1 is SGHTA and CDR2 is FQGNSA. The V end was cut by 5 bases, the J end by 4 bases, with 9 bases between. CDR3: CASSLVNYNEQFF. CDR3 DNA: TGTGCCAGCAGCCTCGTAAATTACAATGAGCAGTTCTTC.

This chain links TRBV7-7 with TRBJ2-5; 8 positions match TRBD2. Looked up from germline, CDR1 is SSHAT and CDR2 is FNYEAQ (reference sequence). This CDR3 has 15 amino acids. The ends lost 5 bases at V and 5 bases at J; junction bases unmatched: 10. The CDR3 spells CASSRSGLAQETQYF. CDR3 coding DNA: TGTGCCAGCAGCCGCTCCGGACTAGCTCAGGAGACCCAGTACTTC.

This sequence joins TRBV29-1 and TRBJ2-7; D unresolved. From germline, CDR1 is SQVTM and CDR2 ANQGSEA. CDR3 length: 12 residues. Trimming took off 6 bases at V and 3 bases at J, with 12 bases between the two ends. The CDR3 is CSVGYTSYEQYV. In nucleotides, the CDR3 is TGCAGCGTAGGATATACAAGCTACGAGCAGTACGTC.

This clone came up a few times. This sequence joins TRBV6-5 and TRBJ2-7; D gene uncertain. The V gene's germline CDR1 is MNHEY and CDR2 SVGAGI. Trimming took off 5 bases at V and 7 bases at J, with 15 bases between the two ends. The CDR3 length is 13 residues. The CDR3 loop reads CASSNQGSREQYV. CDR3 nucleotides: TGTGCCAGCAGTAACCAAGGGTCAAGGGAGCAGTACGTC.

This clone occurred once. The gene calls are TRBV30 and TRBJ1-1; 8 bases match TRBD1. The germline CDR1 and CDR2 sequences are GTSNPN and SVGIG (reference sequence). The CDR3 contains 13 residues. Trimming removed 5 bases from V and 1 base from J; junction bases left unmatched: 3. The CDR3 is CAWSGTGNTEAFF. For the CDR3, the DNA is TGTGCCTGGTCCGGGACAGGGAACACTGAAGCTTTCTTT.

The chain links TRBV6-2 or TRBV6-3 to TRBJ2-7; TRBD1 aligns across 10 bases. This CDR3 has 15 amino acids. Trimming removed 7 bases from V and 2 bases from J; junction bases left unmatched: 8. The germline V gene encodes CDR1 MNHEY and CDR2 SVGEGT. In nucleotides, the CDR3 is TGTGCCAGCACCCCGGGCGGGACAGGGGCCTACGAGCAGTACGTC. Protein product: CASTPGGTGAYEQYV.